This record concerns one T cell receptor beta chain sequence. This clonotype was observed once. No cognate antigen has been identified for it. No base quality values were provided; no much bigger clone lies one nucleotide off. A single read makes a weak case. This sample stems from a study of vaccination and CD4 T cells after COVID-19 (dated by TCRdb to 2022 to 2024). Regarding the research as a whole: Convalescent patients had a positive SARS-CoV-2 result on nasal swab PCR, and of these patients, several had mild disease and one had severe disease. In the convalescent cohort there were six males and four females, among whom were two Hispanic individuals, seven Caucasians, two Asians and one multiracial person. Two doses of either the Pfizer-BioNTech BNT162b2 vaccine (n=8) or the Moderna mRNA-1273 vaccine (n=2) were administered to participants. Post-COVID blood samples were collected from convalescent patients a median of approximately 100 days after diagnosis, with a range of about 30 to 161 days. The time from the second vaccine dose to post-vaccine blood sampling had a median of roughly 70 days and ranged from about 14 to 250 days. For stimulating the cultures, overlapping spike peptide pools were used, derived from SARS-CoV-2 as well as from the common cold coronaviruses HCoV-NL63, HCoV-OC43 and HCoV-229E. As controls, cultures received a CEFX viral epitope pool (the positive control), an HIV-1 Nef peptide pool (the negative control), or no peptide at all. The spike-specific CD4+ TCR repertoire was compared before and after mRNA vaccination in 10 COVID-19 convalescent patients and a handful of infection-naive healthy vaccine recipients. What the study reported, not specific to this receptor: The median number of SARS-CoV-2-reactive clonotypes rose from approximately 20 after infection to a few dozen after vaccination, but the change was not significant. Among the post-vaccine SARS-CoV-2-reactive clones in convalescent patients, a median approximately 90% showed up only after vaccination, which suggests vaccine-specific priming. The number of convalescent patients in the study was relatively small, and the study did not examine early timepoints following natural infection. Nearly all vaccine-specific clones in convalescent patients (304 of 307) were mono-reactive for SARS-CoV-2 spike rather than cross-reactive with common cold coronaviruses.

What the treatment or condition label conveys for this sample: roughly nine-day PBMC culture with coronavirus spike peptide pools or control peptides (ViraFEST assay). The ViraFEST assay was used in the study, in which antigen-specific T cells were expanded with peptide pools and expanded clonotypes were subsequently identified by TCR sequencing. The positive SARS-CoV-2 PCR tests of the convalescent patients were dated from March to December 2020, before the Alpha, Beta and Delta variants emerged in the United States. Roughly 2 million PBMCs per well were cultured in IMDM with approximately 5% human AB serum and 8 to 10 IU/ml IL-2, plus 10 ug/ml peptide pools. On days 3 and 7, half of the culture medium was replaced with fresh IL-2-containing medium. After 10 days of culture, CD4+ T cells were isolated by negative selection with the EasySep CD4+ T cell isolation kit. Ficoll-Paque Plus gradient centrifugation was used to isolate PBMCs from whole blood, and the isolated PBMCs were then either used fresh or cryopreserved at -140C. Culture conditions were generally each tested in triplicate wells.

Library preparation used PCR. DNA from cultured CD4+ T cells underwent TCR sequencing with the Oncomine TCR Beta short-read assay at the Johns Hopkins FTIC core. Genomic DNA was extracted from the cultured CD4+ T cells with the QIAamp micro DNA kit. The Oncomine TCR Beta libraries from cultured CD4+ T cells were pooled using unique dual indexes and then sequenced on an Illumina iSeq 100. The original methods were these. Non-productive sequences were removed, and CDR3s not starting with C, not ending with F or W, or shorter than 7 amino acids were discarded. Antigen-specific clonotypes were identified using the MANAFEST web application through comparison of peptide-stimulated wells with reference and other culture wells. To be called positive, a clone needed an FDR below 0.05, an odds ratio above 5, and a productive frequency above 0.1% in at least two of three replicate wells. Clonotypes that were significantly expanded in both SARS-CoV-2 spike wells and at least one common cold coronavirus spike condition were defined as cross-reactive. Similarity between CDR3 sequences was evaluated in R version 3.6.1 using Levenshtein distances (stringdist) and unrooted phylogenetic trees (ape). TCRdb cleaned the public reads at Q25 with fastp, built clones with MiXCR and kept in-frame beta chains. Entries that share a CDR3 protein sequence are merged under the most common genes and DNA. The V and J calls were determined by TCRdb, not by the authors. In this sample the table shows 5,000 to 6,500 distinct CDR3 sequences, around half of which occur a single time. The ten largest account for roughly 28% of the sample.

The CDR3, from cysteine to phenylalanine, totals 13 residues. Only CDR3 DNA remains: 39 bases, in frame from the first base. Via the germline V gene (reference sequence), CDR1 is DFQATT and CDR2 SNEGSKA. Sequencing was done on a sample of CD4+ T cells from blood, cultured in vitro. The origin of this receptor is a human donor who had recovered from COVID-19. The chain employs TRBV20-1 and TRBJ2-5; the D gene remains uncertain. The sequenced DNA: TGCAGCGCAAACTTTCCCCTTCAAGAGACCCAGTACTTC. Its protein is CSANFPLQETQYF.